A selection of T cell receptor beta chains follows, all from one sample in a study of CD8 T cells in ankylosing spondylitis. TCRdb analysed the 5' RACE reads with MiXCR anew, one entry per CDR3 protein. The sample has a few hundred thousand distinct CDR3 sequences; about 20% are singletons. Sequencing was carried out using blood, either unsorted or a sorted T cell fraction (not recorded which). The origin of the receptors is a male donor with ankylosing spondylitis. Both conserved end residues are part of each CDR3.

j_call v_call cdr3_aa
TRBJ2-7 TRBV6-2/TRBV6-3 CASSYRETTPRLAYEQYF
TRBJ1-1 TRBV5-1 CASSPGTGGLTSEAFF
TRBJ2-1 TRBV2 CASRGDQYNEQFF
TRBJ2-5 TRBV20-1 CSAGKGLAGDQETQYF
TRBJ2-5 TRBV4-2 CASSQDRTGGETQYF
TRBJ1-6 TRBV28 CASSPQGSPLHF
TRBJ1-2 TRBV20-1 CSARPSGRSYGYTF
TRBJ2-2 TRBV2 CASKAGANTGELFF
TRBJ2-7 TRBV10-3 CAIARNRLRYEQYF
TRBJ2-7 TRBV7-7 CASSLAGTAGEQYF
TRBJ2-3 TRBV5-1 CASSFGQSTDTQYF
TRBJ2-3 TRBV5-1 CASSGSEYTDTQYF
TRBJ1-4 TRBV5-1 CASSLDGLGEKLFF
TRBJ2-5 TRBV4-1 CASSQDGASGNQETQYF
TRBJ2-1 TRBV20-1 CSARSGLAGGISYNEQFF
TRBJ2-1 TRBV7-3 CASSRTGSLVYNEQFF
TRBJ2-5 TRBV2 CASAGAVQETQYF
TRBJ2-2 TRBV3-1 CASSQAWGVTGELFF
TRBJ1-5 TRBV20-1 CSAEYRRDQPQHF
TRBJ2-5 TRBV5-1 CASSLGGTSGRLETQYF
TRBJ2-2 TRBV20-1 CSARASGLTGELFF
TRBJ2-5 TRBV12-3/TRBV12-4 CASSRQSAGLETQYF
TRBJ2-3 TRBV27 CASSTRRREEVIGGTDTQYF
TRBJ2-2 TRBV10-3 CAISESTSTGELFF
TRBJ2-5 TRBV20-1 CSARGQGRETQYF
TRBJ2-5 TRBV24-1 CATSEGGPGVETQYF
TRBJ1-5 TRBV12-3/TRBV12-4 CASSLRDQPQHF
TRBJ2-7 TRBV5-5 CASSHLSTRLKSYEQYF
TRBJ2-1 TRBV25-1 CASSALGGTPSYNEQFF